Each of the 20 T cell receptor beta chains below was sequenced from the same sample in a study of blood T cell repertoires in COVID-19. Some clones are missing from TCRdb's copy, which holds only in-frame ones; the method was immunoSEQ multiplex PCR. The sample yields some 150,000 clones, about four fifths seen once. The source material was peripheral blood. The receptors shown here come from an elderly woman with acute or convalescent COVID-19.

The J gene is TRBJ2-7, the V gene TRBV9; D unresolved. Trimming stripped 0 bases from V and 2 bases from J, with 9 bases between. The CDR3 spans 14 residues. Germline CDR1 is SGDLS and CDR2 is YYNGEE. The CDR3 DNA sequence: TGTGCCAGCAGCGTAGCCCCTGTCCCCTACGAGCAGTACTTC. Translating it yields CASSVAPVPYEQYF.

The chain uses TRBV4-2 and TRBJ2-4; TRBD2 agrees at 9 bases. The CDR3 spans 15 residues. The V gene end was trimmed by 0 bases and the J gene end by 7 bases; junction bases not matched to a gene: 4. Germline V gene sequence: CDR1 LGHNA, CDR2 YNFKEQ. The DNA for the CDR3 is TGTGCCAGCAGCCAAGATTGGGCGGGGGGGAACATTCAGTACTTC. Amino acids: CASSQDWAGGNIQYF.

This clone was seen a handful of times. V usage is TRBV6-1 and J usage is TRBJ2-1; D may be TRBD2 (5 bases). V dropped 2 bases and J dropped 12 bases, with 20 bases sitting between them. The germline gives CDR1 MNHNS, CDR2 SASEGT. The CDR3 contains 15 residues. DNA for the CDR3: TGTGCCAGCAGTGAACGGCCGAAGACACAAGAGGGGCAGTTCTTC. Its translation: CASSERPKTQEGQFF.

The rearrangement links TRBV20-1 to TRBJ1-2, with D possibly matching TRBD1 (6 bases). The CDR3 loop spans 14 amino acids. In germline, CDR1 is DFQATT, CDR2 SNEGSKA (reference sequence). Trimming took 5 bases from V and 2 from J, leaving 15 bases between them. The chain's CDR3 is CSARVGTTNYGYTF. The CDR3 nucleotides read TGCAGTGCTCGTGTAGGGACAACGAACTATGGCTACACCTTC.

The J gene is TRBJ1-3, the V gene TRBV6-5, with D possibly TRBD1 on 5 matching bases. The CDR3 covers 13 residues. Germline CDR1 is MNHEY and CDR2 is SVGAGI. Trimming took off 3 bases at V and 4 bases at J, with 7 bases between the two ends. CDR3 bases: TGTGCCAGCAGTTATTCAGGGGGAAACACCATATATTTT. It translates to CASSYSGGNTIYF.

The gene calls are TRBV5-8 and TRBJ2-3; TRBD2 might be the D (5 bases). The germline V and J ends were trimmed by 2 bases and 2 bases, with 12 bases remaining between them. Germline CDR1 SGHTS, CDR2 YDEGEE. This CDR3 comprises 15 residues. CDR3 region: CASSFEGRNTDTQYF. The CDR3, as DNA: TGTGCCAGCAGCTTTGAAGGGAGAAACACAGATACGCAGTATTTT.

This chain connects TRBV7-2 to TRBJ2-5, with 10 bases that match TRBD2. This CDR3 contains 17 residues. Germline V CDR1 and CDR2: SGHTA, FQGNSA. With V trimmed by 0 bases and J by 5 bases, 9 bases remained unmatched. The CDR3, as DNA: TGTGCCAGCAGCTTAGCGGCTAGCGGGGGAAGGGGGGAGACCCAGTACTTC. It is translated as CASSLAASGGRGETQYF.

This chain links TRBV28 with TRBJ2-3; D perhaps matches TRBD1 (5 bases). CDR1 is MDHEN and CDR2 is SYDVKM in the germline V gene. Trimming took 6 bases from V and 2 from J, leaving 9 bases between them. The CDR3 contains 13 residues. CDR3 region: CASSDSHTDTQYF. CDR3 sequence (DNA): TGTGCCAGCAGCGACAGCCACACAGATACGCAGTATTTT.

A single count supports this clone. V is TRBV10-3 and J is TRBJ1-6, with no clear D. This CDR3 contains 13 residues. With 8 bases removed from V and 7 bases from J, the gap between germline ends came to 12 bases. CDR1 is ENHRY, CDR2 SYGVKD, per germline. The CDR3 reads CAIRVSENSPLHF. In DNA form, the CDR3 reads TGTGCCATCCGGGTCTCCGAGAATTCACCCCTCCACTTT.

This rearrangement joins TRBV2 to TRBJ1-1; 7 bases fit TRBD1. This CDR3 contains 13 residues. In germline, CDR1 is SNHLY, CDR2 FYNNEI. Trimming at V came to 1 base and at J to 11 bases, leaving 7 bases not matched to a gene. The CDR3 protein is CASSEEGTTGAFF. The CDR3 DNA sequence: TGTGCCAGCAGTGAAGAGGGGACGACAGGGGCTTTCTTT.

The DNA of the CDR3 is TGTGCCAGCAGCCTTGCGGGGGGCGCCCCAGGCGAGCAGTACTTC. Protein product: CASSLAGGAPGEQYF. The J gene is TRBJ2-7, the V gene TRBV3-1 (or the pseudogene TRBV3-2), with 8 bases identical to TRBD2. The CDR3 contains 15 residues. Trimming took 4 bases from V and 6 from J; bases not matched to a gene: 11. The germline gives CDR1 LGHDT, CDR2 YNNKEL (reference sequence).

V usage is TRBV6-5 and J usage is TRBJ2-7, with D possibly matching TRBD2 (6 bases). Germline loops: CDR1 MNHEY, CDR2 SVGAGI. The CDR3 loop spans 14 amino acids. Trimming pared 7 bases from V and 7 bases from J, leaving 20 bases between. The CDR3 sequence is CASMIRRDAGEQYF. In DNA, the CDR3 is TGTGCCAGCATGATCAGGAGGGACGCAGGGGAGCAGTACTTC.

The chain recombines TRBV11-3 with TRBJ2-5, with a possible D match to TRBD1 (5 bases). Trimming left V 9 bases short and J 3 bases short, with 23 bases between. The CDR3 extends over 16 amino acids. Germline CDR1 reads SGHNT; CDR2 reads YENEEA. The CDR3 region has the DNA TGTGCCAGGCGACAGCTCCCTCGGATCCCAGAAGAGACCCAGTACTTC. Its protein is CARRQLPRIPEETQYF. The whole variable domain, filled in from reference TRBV11-3 and TRBJ2-5, reads EAGVVQSPRYKIIEKKQPVAFWCNPISGHNTLYWYLQNLGQGPELLIRYENEEAVDDSQLPKDRFSAERLKGVDSTLKIQPAELGDSAVYLCARRQLPRIPEETQYFGPGTRLLVL.

This clone was seen once. This chain connects TRBV30 to TRBJ2-7; D unclear. CDR1 GTSNPN and CDR2 SVGIG come from the germline V gene (reference sequence). The germline V and J ends were trimmed by 5 bases and 7 bases, with 15 bases remaining between them. This CDR3 spans 12 amino acids. CDR3 amino acids: CAWHSSRREQYF. In nucleotides, the CDR3 is TGTGCCTGGCACTCAAGTCGGAGAGAGCAGTACTTC.

In this sample, this clone turned up once. This chain links TRBV7-9 with TRBJ2-1; 8 bases map to TRBD2. CDR3 length: 14 amino acids. From germline, CDR1 is SEHNR and CDR2 FQNEAQ (reference sequence). The V and J ends lost 4 bases and 6 bases, in that order; junction bases with no gene match: 5. In DNA form, the CDR3 reads TGTGCCAGCAGCTACGCACTAGCGGTCAATGAGCAGTTCTTC. It translates to CASSYALAVNEQFF.

The chain couples TRBV10-3 to TRBJ2-1, with D perhaps TRBD2 (6 bases). This CDR3 is 15 amino acids long. In germline, CDR1 is ENHRY, CDR2 SYGVKD. V was cut by 6 bases and J by 0 bases, with 12 bases left in between. For the CDR3, the DNA is TGTGCCATCAGCGCCCAGGACTACTCCTACAATGAGCAGTTCTTC. The encoded protein is CAISAQDYSYNEQFF.

This clone was counted only a few times. This sequence joins TRBV4-3 and TRBJ1-2, with TRBD1 as a possible D gene (5 bases). This CDR3 is 15 amino acids long. Germline CDR1 reads LGHNA; CDR2 reads YSLEER. V lost 0 bases and J 4 bases, leaving 12 bases between the germline ends. The chain's CDR3 is CASSQDRRDSYGYTF. Here the CDR3 DNA reads TGCGCCAGCAGCCAAGACCGACGGGACTCCTATGGCTACACCTTC.

This clone was picked up a small number of times. The chain has TRBV7-8 and TRBJ2-7; 10 bases agree with TRBD1. This CDR3 spans 13 amino acids. Unmatched junction bases numbered 4, after V lost 5 bases and J lost 6 bases. CDR1 and CDR2 from the germline V gene are SGHVS and FQNEAQ. CDR3 loop: CASSRGQGTEQYF. The CDR3 DNA reads as TGTGCCAGCAGCCGGGGACAGGGGACCGAGCAGTACTTC.

The CDR3 loop reads CASSGGDRGLTDTQYF. In DNA, the CDR3 is TGCGCCAGCAGCGGGGGTGACAGGGGCCTCACAGATACGCAGTATTTT. This chain joins TRBV5-1 and TRBJ2-3; 8 nucleotides line up with TRBD1. The V gene end was trimmed by 4 bases and the J gene end by 2 bases; junction bases not matched to a gene: 9. CDR3 size: 16 residues. In germline, CDR1 is SGHRS, CDR2 YFSETQ.

This CDR3 is CASSQSEDRGSGDTQYF. The CDR3, as DNA: TGCGCCAGCAGCCAATCTGAGGACAGGGGTTCTGGGGATACGCAGTATTTT. This sequence joins TRBV4-1 and TRBJ2-3; 9 bases line up with TRBD1. Germline CDR1 and CDR2: MGHRA and YSYEKL. Trimming cost V 2 bases and J 6 bases; bases outside gene matches: 12. This CDR3 comprises 17 residues.